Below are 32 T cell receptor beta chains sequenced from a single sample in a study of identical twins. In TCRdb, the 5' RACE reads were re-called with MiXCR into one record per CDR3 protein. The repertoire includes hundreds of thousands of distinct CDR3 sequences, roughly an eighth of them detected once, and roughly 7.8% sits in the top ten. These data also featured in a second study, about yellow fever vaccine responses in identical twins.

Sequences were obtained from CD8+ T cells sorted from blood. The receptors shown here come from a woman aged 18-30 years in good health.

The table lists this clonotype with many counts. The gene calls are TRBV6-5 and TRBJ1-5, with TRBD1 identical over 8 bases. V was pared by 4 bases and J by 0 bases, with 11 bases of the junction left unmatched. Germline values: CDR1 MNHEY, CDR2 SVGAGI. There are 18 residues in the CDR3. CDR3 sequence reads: CASSSPGQDYYSNQPQHF. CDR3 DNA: TGTGCCAGCAGTTCTCCGGGACAGGATTATTATAGCAATCAGCCCCAGCATTTT.

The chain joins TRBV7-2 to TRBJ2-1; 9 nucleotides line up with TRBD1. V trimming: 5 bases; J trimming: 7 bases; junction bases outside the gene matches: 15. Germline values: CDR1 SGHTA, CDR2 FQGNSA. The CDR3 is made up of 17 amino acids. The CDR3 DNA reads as TGTGCCAGCAGCAACCCGTGGGGACAGGGTAGGGAAAATGAGCAGTTCTTC. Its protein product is CASSNPWGQGRENEQFF.

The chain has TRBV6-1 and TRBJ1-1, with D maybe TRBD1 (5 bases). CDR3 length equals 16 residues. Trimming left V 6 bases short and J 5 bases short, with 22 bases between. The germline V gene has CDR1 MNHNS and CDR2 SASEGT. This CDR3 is CASRGLGGLSGTEAFF. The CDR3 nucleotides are TGTGCCAGCAGGGGCCTTGGGGGGTTATCGGGAACTGAAGCTTTCTTT.

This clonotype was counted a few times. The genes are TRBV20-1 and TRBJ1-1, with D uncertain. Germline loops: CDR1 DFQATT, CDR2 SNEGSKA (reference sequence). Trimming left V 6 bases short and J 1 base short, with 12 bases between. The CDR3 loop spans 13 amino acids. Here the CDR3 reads CSATVTRNTEAFF. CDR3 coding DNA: TGCAGTGCAACGGTGACAAGGAACACTGAAGCTTTCTTT.

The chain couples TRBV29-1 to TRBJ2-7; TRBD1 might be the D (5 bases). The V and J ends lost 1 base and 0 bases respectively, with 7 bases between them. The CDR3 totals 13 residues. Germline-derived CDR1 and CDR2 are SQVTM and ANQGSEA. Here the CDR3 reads CSVEAGNSYEQYF. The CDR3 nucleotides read TGCAGCGTTGAAGCAGGGAACTCCTACGAGCAGTACTTC.

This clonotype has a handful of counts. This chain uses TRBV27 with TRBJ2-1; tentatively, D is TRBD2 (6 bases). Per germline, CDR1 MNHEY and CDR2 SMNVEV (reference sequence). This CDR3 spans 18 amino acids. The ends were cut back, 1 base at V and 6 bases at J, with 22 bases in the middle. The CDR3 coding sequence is TGTGCCAGCAGTTTATTGAGTGGAGGGTCCGGGGGTATCAATGAGCAGTTCTTC. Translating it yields CASSLLSGGSGGINEQFF.

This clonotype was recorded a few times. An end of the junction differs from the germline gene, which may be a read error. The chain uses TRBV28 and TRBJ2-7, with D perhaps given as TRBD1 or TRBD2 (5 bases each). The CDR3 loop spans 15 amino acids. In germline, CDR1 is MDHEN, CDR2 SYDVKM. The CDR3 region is CASSLEVPLAGTVDF. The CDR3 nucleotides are TGTGCCAGCAGTTTAGAGGTTCCTCTTGCCGGGACCGTTGACTTC. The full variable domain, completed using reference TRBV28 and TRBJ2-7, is DVKVTQSSRYLVKRTGEKVFLECVQDMDHENMFWYRQDPGLGLRLIYFSYDVKMKEKGDIPEGYSVSREKKERFSLILESASTNQTSMYLCASSLEVPLAGTVDFGPGTRLTVT.

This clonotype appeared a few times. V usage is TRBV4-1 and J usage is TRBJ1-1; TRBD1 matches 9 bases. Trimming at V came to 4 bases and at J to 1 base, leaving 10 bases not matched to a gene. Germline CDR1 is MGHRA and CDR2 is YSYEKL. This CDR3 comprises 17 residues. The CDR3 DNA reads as TGCGCCAGCAGCCCACGAACAGGGGGCGGAAAGAACACTGAAGCTTTCTTT. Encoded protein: CASSPRTGGGKNTEAFF.

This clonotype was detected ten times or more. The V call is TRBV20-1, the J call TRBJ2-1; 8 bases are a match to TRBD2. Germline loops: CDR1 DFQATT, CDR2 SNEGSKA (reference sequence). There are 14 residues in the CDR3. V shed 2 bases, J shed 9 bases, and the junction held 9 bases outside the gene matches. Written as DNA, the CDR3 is TGCAGTGCTAGACAAGCGGGAGAATCGAGTGAGCAGTTCTTC. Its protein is CSARQAGESSEQFF.

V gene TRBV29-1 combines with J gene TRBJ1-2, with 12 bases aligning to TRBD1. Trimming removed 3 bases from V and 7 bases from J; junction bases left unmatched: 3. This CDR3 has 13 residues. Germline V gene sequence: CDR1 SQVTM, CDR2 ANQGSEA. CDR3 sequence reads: CSVEGQGASGYTF. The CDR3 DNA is TGCAGCGTTGAGGGACAGGGGGCCTCTGGCTACACCTTC.

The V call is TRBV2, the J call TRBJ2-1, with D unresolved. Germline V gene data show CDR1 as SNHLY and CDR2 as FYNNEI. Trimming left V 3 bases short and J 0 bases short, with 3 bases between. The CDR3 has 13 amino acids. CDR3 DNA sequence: TGTGCCAGCAGTGATGGCTCCTACAATGAGCAGTTCTTC. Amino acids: CASSDGSYNEQFF. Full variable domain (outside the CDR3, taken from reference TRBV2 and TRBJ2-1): EPEVTQTPSHQVTQMGQEVILRCVPISNHLYFYWYRQILGQKVEFLVSFYNNEISEKSEIFDDQFSVERPDGSNFTLKIRSTKLEDSAMYFCASSDGSYNEQFFGPGTRLTVL.

CDR3 DNA: TGTGCCAGTACCCCGTCCGGGGGGAACACTGAAGCTTTCTTT. Translating it yields CASTPSGGNTEAFF. The chain has TRBV19 and TRBJ1-1, with D perhaps TRBD1 (5 bases). V was cut by 7 bases and J by 1 base, with 13 bases left in between. Germline values: CDR1 LNHDA, CDR2 SQIVND (reference sequence). The length of the CDR3 is 14 residues.

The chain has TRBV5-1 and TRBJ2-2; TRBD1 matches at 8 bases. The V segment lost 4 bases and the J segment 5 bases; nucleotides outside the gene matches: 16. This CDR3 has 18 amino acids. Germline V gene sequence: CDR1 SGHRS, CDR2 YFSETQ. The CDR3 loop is CASSLNVPGQGRTGELFF. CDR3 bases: TGCGCCAGCAGCCTGAACGTCCCCGGACAGGGTCGAACCGGGGAGCTGTTTTTT.

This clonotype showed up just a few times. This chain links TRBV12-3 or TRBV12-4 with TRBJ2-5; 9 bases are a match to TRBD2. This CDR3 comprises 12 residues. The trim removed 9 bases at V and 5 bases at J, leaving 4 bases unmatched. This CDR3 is CASAGGGETQYF. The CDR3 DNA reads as TGTGCCAGTGCGGGGGGGGGTGAGACCCAGTACTTC.

This CDR3 reads CASSESIYASSSSSYNEQFF. The CDR3 bases are TGCGCCAGCAGTGAGTCTATTTATGCCTCGTCGTCTAGCTCCTACAATGAGCAGTTCTTC. The V gene is TRBV10-2, the J gene TRBJ2-1; D uncertain. CDR3 length: 20 residues. V gave up 0 bases and J gave up 0 bases, with 21 bases separating them. Germline V gives CDR1 WSHSY, CDR2 SAAADI.

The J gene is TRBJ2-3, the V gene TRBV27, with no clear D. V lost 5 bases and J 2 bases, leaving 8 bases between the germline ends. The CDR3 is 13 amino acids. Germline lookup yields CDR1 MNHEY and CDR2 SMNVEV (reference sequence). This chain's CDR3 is CASSPSDTDTQYF. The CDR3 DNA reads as TGTGCCAGCAGTCCCTCAGACACAGATACGCAGTATTTT.

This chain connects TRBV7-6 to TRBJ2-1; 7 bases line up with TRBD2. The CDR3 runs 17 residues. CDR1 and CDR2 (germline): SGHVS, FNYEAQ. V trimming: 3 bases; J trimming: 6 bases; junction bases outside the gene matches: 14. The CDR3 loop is CASSFYLVGRAINEQFF. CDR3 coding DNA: TGTGCCAGCAGCTTCTACCTTGTAGGGAGGGCCATCAATGAGCAGTTCTTC.

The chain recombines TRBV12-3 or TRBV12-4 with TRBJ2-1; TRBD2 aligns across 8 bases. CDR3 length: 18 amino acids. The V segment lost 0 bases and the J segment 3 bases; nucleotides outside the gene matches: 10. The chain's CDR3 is CASSLALGFSGNYNEQFF. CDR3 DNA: TGTGCCAGCAGTTTAGCGCTAGGGTTTAGCGGGAACTACAATGAGCAGTTCTTC.

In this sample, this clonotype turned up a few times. CDR3 sequence: CASSPTNEKLFF. Written as DNA, the CDR3 is TGTGCCAGCTCACCCACTAATGAAAAACTGTTTTTT. The chain recombines TRBV18 with TRBJ1-4; D gene unclear. The CDR3 is made up of 12 amino acids. V was cut by 3 bases and J by 2 bases, with 1 base left in between. The germline V gene has CDR1 KGHSH and CDR2 LQKENI.

The CDR3 protein is CASSRTSGSFSSTDTQYF. The CDR3 DNA is TGTGCCAGCAGTAGGACTAGCGGGTCCTTCTCTAGCACAGATACGCAGTATTTT. J is TRBJ2-3 and V is TRBV2, with 11 bases matching TRBD2. From germline, CDR1 is SNHLY and CDR2 FYNNEI. V shed 5 bases, J shed 0 bases, and the junction held 10 bases outside the gene matches. This CDR3 is 18 amino acids long. Variable domain in full (rest from reference TRBV2 and TRBJ2-3): EPEVTQTPSHQVTQMGQEVILRCVPISNHLYFYWYRQILGQKVEFLVSFYNNEISEKSEIFDDQFSVERPDGSNFTLKIRSTKLEDSAMYFCASSRTSGSFSSTDTQYFGPGTRLTVL.

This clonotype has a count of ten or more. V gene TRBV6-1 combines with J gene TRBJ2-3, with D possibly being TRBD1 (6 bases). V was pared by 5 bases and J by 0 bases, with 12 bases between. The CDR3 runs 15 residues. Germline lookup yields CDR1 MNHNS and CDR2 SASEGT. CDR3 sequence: CASSLGGGSTDTQYF. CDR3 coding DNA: TGTGCCAGCAGTCTAGGGGGTGGGAGCACAGATACGCAGTATTTT.

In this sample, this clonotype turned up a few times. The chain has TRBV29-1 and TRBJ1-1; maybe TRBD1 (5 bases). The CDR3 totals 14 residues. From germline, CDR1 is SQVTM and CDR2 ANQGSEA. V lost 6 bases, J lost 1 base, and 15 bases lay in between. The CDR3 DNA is TGCAGCGTCGATTTCGACAGACAGAACACTGAAGCTTTCTTT. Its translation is CSVDFDRQNTEAFF.

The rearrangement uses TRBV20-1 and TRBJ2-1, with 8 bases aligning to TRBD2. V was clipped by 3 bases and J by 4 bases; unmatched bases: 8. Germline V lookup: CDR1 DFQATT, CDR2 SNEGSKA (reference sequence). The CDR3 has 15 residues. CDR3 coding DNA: TGCAGTGCTAGCGCGTTAAGCGGGAGATACAATGAGCAGTTCTTC. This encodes CSASALSGRYNEQFF.

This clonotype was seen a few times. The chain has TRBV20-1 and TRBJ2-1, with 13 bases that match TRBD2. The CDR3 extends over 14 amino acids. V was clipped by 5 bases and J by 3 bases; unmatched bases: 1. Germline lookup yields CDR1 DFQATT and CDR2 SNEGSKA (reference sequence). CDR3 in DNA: TGCAGTGCTGGACTAGCGGGAGACTACAATGAGCAGTTCTTC. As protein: CSAGLAGDYNEQFF.

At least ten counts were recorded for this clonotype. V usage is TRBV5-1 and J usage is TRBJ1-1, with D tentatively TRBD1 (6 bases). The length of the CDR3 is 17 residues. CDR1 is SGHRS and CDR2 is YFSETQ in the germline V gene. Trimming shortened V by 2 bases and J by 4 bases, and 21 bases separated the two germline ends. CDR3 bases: TGCGCCAGCAGCTTTGGGCTGGGGTGGGGGCCCGGCACTGAAGCTTTCTTT. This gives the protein CASSFGLGWGPGTEAFF.

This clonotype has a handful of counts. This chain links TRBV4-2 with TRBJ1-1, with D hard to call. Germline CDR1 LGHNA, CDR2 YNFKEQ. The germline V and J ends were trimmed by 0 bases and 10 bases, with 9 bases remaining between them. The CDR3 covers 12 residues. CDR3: CASSQEKGLAFF. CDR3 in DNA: TGTGCCAGCAGCCAAGAAAAGGGTTTAGCTTTCTTT.

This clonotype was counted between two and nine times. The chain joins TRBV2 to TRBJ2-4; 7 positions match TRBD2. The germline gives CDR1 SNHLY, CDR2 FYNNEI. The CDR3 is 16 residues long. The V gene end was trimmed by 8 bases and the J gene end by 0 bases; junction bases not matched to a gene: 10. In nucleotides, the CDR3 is TGTGCCAGCGGATTTTTTCGGGGGGAAGCCAAAAACATTCAGTACTTC. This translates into CASGFFRGEAKNIQYF.

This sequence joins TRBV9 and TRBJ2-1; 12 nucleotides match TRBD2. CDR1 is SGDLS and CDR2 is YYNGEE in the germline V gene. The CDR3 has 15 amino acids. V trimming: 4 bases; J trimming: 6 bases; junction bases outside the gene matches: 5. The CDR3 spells CASSPRLAGVNEQFF. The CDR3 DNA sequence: TGTGCCAGCAGCCCCAGACTAGCGGGAGTCAATGAGCAGTTCTTC.

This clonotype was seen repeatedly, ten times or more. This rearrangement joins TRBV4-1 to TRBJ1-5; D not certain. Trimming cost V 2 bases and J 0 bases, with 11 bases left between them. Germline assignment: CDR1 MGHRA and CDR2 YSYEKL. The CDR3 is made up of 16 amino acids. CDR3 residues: CASSQLGDNSNQPQHF. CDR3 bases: TGCGCCAGCAGCCAATTAGGCGATAATAGCAATCAGCCCCAGCATTTT.

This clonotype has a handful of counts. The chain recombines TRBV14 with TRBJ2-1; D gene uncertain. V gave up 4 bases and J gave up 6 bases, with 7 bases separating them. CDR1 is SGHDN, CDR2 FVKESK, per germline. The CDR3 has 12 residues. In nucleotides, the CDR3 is TGTGCCAGCAGCCCAACCCTCAATGAGCAGTTCTTC. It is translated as CASSPTLNEQFF. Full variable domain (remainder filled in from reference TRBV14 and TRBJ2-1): EAGVTQFPSHSVIEKGQTVTLRCDPISGHDNLYWYRRVMGKEIKFLLHFVKESKQDESGMPNNRFLAERTGGTYSTLKVQPAELEDSGVYFCASSPTLNEQFFGPGTRLTVL.

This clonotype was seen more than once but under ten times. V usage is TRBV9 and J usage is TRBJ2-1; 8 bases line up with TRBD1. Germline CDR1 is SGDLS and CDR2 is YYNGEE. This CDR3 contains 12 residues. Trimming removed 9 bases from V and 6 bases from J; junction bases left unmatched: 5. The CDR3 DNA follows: TGTGCCACCAGGGACAGGCGCAATGAGCAGTTCTTC. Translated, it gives CATRDRRNEQFF.

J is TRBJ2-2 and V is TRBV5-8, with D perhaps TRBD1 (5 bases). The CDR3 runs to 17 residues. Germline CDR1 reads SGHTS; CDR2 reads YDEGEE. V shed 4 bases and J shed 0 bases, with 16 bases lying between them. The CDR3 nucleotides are TGTGCCAGCAGCCCGGACATTAGTCTCGCGAACACCGGGGAGCTGTTTTTT. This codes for CASSPDISLANTGELFF.